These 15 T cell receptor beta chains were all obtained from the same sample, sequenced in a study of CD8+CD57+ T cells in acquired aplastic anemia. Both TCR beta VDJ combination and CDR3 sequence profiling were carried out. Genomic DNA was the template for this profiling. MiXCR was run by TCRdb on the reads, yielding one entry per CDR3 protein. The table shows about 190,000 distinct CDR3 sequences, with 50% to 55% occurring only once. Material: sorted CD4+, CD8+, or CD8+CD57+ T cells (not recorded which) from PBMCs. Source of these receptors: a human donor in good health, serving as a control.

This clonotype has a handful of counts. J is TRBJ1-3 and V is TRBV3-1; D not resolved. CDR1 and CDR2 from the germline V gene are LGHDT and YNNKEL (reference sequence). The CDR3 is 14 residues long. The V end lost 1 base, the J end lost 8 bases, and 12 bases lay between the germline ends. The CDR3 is CASSQGGNPDTIYF. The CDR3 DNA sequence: TGTGCCAGCAGCCAAGGTGGGAACCCTGACACCATATATTTT.

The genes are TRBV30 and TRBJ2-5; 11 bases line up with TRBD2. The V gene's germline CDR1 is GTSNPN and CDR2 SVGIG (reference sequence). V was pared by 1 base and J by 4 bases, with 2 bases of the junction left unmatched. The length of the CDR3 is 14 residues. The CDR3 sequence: CAWSGLAGGETQYF. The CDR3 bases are TGTGCCTGGAGTGGTCTAGCGGGGGGAGAGACCCAGTACTTC. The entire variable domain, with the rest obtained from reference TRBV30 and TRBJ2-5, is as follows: SQTIHQWPATLVQPVGSPLSLECTVEGTSNPNLYWYRQAAGRGLQLLFYSVGIGQISSEVPQNLSASRPQDRQFILSSKKLLLSDSGFYLCAWSGLAGGETQYFGPGTRLLVL.

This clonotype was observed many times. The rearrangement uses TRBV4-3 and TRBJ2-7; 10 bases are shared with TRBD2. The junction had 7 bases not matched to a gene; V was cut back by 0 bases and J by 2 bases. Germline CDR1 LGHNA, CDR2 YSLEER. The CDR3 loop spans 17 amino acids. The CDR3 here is CASSQEAGGLPTYEQYF. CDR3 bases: TGCGCCAGCAGCCAAGAAGCGGGGGGGCTCCCAACCTACGAGCAGTACTTC.

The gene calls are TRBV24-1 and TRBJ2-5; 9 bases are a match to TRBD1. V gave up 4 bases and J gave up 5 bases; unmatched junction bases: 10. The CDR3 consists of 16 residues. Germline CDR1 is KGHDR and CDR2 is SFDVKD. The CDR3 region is CATSEGGQGPWETQYF. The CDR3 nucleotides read TGTGCCACCAGTGAGGGGGGACAGGGACCTTGGGAGACCCAGTACTTC.

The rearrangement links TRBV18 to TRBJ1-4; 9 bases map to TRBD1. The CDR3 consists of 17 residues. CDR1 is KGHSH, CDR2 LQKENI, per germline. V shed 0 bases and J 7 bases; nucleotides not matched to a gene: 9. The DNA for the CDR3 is TGTGCCAGCTCACCACCCCTTTTGACAGGGGGAATTGAAAAACTGTTTTTT. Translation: CASSPPLLTGGIEKLFF.

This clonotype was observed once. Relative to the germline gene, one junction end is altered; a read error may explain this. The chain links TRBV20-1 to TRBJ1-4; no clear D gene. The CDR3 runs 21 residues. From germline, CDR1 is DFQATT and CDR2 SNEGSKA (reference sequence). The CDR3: CSARADPNYYPRRITNERLFF. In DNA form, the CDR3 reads TGCAGTGCTAGAGCTGACCCGAATTATTACCCACGGCGAATAACTAATGAAAGACTGTTTTTT.

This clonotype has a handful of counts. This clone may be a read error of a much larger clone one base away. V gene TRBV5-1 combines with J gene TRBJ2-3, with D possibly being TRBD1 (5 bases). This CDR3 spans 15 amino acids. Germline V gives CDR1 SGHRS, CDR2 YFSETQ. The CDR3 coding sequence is TGCGCCAGCAGCTTGGAAGGCAAATACACAGGTACGCAGTATTTT. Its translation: CASSLEGKYTGTQYF.

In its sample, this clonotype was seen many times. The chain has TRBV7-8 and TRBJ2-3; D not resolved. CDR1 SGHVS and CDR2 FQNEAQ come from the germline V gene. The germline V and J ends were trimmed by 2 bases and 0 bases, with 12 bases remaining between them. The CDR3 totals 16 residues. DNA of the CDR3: TGTGCCAGCAGCTTACAGCCGCCCCCGAGCACAGATACGCAGTATTTT. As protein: CASSLQPPPSTDTQYF. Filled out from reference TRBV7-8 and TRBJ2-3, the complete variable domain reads GAGVSQSPRYKVAKRGQDVALRCDPISGHVSLFWYQQALGQGPEFLTYFQNEAQLDKSGLPSDRFFAERPEGSVSTLKIQRTQQEDSAVYLCASSLQPPPSTDTQYFGPGTRLTVL.

The DNA for the CDR3 is TGTGCCTGGAGTCCACTGGACAGTGATATCAGCCCCCAGCATTTT. Its protein product is CAWSPLDSDISPQHF. V is TRBV30 and J is TRBJ1-5; perhaps TRBD1 as D (6 bases). The CDR3 has 15 amino acids. Trimming left V 2 bases short and J 10 bases short, with 21 bases between. Germline V gene data show CDR1 as GTSNPN and CDR2 as SVGIG (reference sequence). The entire variable domain, with the rest obtained from reference TRBV30 and TRBJ1-5, is as follows: SQTIHQWPATLVQPVGSPLSLECTVEGTSNPNLYWYRQAAGRGLQLLFYSVGIGQISSEVPQNLSASRPQDRQFILSSKKLLLSDSGFYLCAWSPLDSDISPQHFGDGTRLSIL.

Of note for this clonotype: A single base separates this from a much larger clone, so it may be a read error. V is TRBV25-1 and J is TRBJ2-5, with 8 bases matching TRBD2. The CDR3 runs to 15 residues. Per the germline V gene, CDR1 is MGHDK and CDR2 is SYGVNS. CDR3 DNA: TGTGCCGGCAGTTTTCTTGCGGGGGGCCAAGAGACCCAGTACTTC. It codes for CAGSFLAGGQETQYF.

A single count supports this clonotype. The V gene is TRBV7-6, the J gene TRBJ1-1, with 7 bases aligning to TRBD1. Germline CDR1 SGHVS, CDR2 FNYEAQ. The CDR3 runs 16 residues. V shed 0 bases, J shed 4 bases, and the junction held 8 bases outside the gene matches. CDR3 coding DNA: TGTGCCAGCAGCTTAGCGCCCTCAGGGGGTTTCACTGAAGCTTTCTTT. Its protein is CASSLAPSGGFTEAFF.

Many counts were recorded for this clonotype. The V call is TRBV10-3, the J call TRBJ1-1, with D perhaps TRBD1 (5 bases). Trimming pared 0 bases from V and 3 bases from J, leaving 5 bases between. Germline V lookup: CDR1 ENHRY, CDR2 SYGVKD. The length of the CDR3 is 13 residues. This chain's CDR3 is CAISESRDTEAFF. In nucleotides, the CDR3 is TGTGCCATCAGTGAGTCCAGGGACACTGAAGCTTTCTTT.

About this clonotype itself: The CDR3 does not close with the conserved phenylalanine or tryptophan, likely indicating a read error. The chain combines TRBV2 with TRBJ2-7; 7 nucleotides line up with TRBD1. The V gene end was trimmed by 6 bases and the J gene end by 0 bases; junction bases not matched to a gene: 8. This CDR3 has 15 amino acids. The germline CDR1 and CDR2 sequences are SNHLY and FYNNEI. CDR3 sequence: CASRRSGTASYEQYL. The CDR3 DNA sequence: TGTGCCAGCAGACGATCCGGGACAGCCTCCTACGAGCAGTACCTC.

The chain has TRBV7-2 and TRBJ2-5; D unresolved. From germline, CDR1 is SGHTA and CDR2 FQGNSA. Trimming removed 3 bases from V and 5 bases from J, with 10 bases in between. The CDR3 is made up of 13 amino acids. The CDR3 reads CASSFWVEETQYF. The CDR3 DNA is TGTGCCAGCAGCTTTTGGGTTGAGGAGACCCAGTACTTC.

DNA for the CDR3: TGTGCCAGCAGTGAAGCGCCAAACACCATATATTTT. It is translated as CASSEAPNTIYF. The rearrangement joins TRBV2 to TRBJ1-3; D not certain. V gave up 0 bases and J gave up 6 bases, with 3 bases separating them. In germline, CDR1 is SNHLY, CDR2 FYNNEI. The CDR3 extends over 12 amino acids.